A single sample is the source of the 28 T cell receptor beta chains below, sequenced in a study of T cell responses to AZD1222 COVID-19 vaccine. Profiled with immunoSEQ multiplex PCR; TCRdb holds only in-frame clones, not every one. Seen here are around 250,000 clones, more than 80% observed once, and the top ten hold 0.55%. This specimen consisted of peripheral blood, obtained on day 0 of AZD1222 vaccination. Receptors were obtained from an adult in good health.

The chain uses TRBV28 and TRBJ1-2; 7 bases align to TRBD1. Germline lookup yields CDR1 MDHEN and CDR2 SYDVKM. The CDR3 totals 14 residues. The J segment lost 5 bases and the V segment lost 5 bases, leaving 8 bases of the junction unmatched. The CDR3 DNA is TGTGCCAGCAGTGTTCCCGGGACAGCTTATGGCTACACCTTC. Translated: CASSVPGTAYGYTF.

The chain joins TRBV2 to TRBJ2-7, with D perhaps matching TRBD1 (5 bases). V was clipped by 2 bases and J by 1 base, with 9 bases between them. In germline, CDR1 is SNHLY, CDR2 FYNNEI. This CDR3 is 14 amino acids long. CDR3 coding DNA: TGTGCCAGCAGTGAACAGGGTAGTTCCTACGAGCAGTACTTC. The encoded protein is CASSEQGSSYEQYF. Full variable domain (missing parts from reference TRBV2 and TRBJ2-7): EPEVTQTPSHQVTQMGQEVILRCVPISNHLYFYWYRQILGQKVEFLVSFYNNEISEKSEIFDDQFSVERPDGSNFTLKIRSTKLEDSAMYFCASSEQGSSYEQYFGPGTRLTVT.

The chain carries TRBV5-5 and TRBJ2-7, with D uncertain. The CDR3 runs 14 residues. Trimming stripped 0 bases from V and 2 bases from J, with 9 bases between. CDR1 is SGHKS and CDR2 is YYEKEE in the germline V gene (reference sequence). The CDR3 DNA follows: TGTGCCAGCAGCTTGGTTAGGACGACCTACGAGCAGTACTTC. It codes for CASSLVRTTYEQYF.

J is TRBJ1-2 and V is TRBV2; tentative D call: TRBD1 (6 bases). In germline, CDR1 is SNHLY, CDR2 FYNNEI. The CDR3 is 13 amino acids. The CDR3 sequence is CVGSGGGIYGYTF. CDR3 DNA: TGTGTTGGGAGTGGAGGGGGTATCTATGGCTACACCTTC.

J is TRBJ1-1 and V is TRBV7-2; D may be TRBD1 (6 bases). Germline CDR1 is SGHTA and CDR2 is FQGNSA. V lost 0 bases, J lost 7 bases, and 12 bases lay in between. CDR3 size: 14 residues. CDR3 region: CASSLARGLGEAFF. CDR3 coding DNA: TGTGCCAGCAGCTTAGCGCGGGGGCTTGGTGAAGCTTTCTTT.

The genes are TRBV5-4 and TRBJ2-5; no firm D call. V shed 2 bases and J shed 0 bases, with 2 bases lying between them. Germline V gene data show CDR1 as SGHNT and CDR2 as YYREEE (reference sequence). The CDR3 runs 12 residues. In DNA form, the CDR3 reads TGTGCCAGCAGCTTTTACCAAGAGACCCAGTACTTC. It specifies CASSFYQETQYF.

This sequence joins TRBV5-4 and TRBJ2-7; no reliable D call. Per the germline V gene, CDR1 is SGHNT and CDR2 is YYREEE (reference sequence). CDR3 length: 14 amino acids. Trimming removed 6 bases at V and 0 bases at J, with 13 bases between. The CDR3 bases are TGTGCCAGCACGAGCAGCTCGAACTCCTACGAGCAGTACTTC. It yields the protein CASTSSSNSYEQYF. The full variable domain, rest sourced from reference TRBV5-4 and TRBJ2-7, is ETGVTQSPTHLIKTRGQQVTLRCSSQSGHNTVSWYQQALGQGPQFIFQYYREEENGRGNFPPRFSGLQFPNYSSELNVNALELDDSALYLCASTSSSNSYEQYFGPGTRLTVT.

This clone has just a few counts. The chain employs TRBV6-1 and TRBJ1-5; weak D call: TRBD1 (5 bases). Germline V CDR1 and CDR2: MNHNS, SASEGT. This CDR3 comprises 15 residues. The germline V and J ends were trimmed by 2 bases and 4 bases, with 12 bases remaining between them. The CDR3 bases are TGTGCCAGCAGTGAATCCCAGGGATGGAATCAGCCCCAGCATTTT. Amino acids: CASSESQGWNQPQHF.

CDR3 sequence: CASSQPGLYEQYF. CDR3 bases: TGTGCCAGCAGCCAACCTGGTTTGTACGAGCAGTACTTC. The V and J genes are TRBV3-1 (or the pseudogene TRBV3-2) and TRBJ2-7, with D uncertain. There are 13 residues in the CDR3. V was trimmed by 2 bases and J by 4 bases, leaving 9 bases between them. Germline V lookup: CDR1 LGHDT, CDR2 YNNKEL (reference sequence).

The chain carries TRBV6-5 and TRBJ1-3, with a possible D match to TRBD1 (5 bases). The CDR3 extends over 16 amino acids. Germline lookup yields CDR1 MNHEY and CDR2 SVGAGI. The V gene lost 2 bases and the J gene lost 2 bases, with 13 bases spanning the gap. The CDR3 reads CASSYTGPRAGNTIYF. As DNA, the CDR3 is TGTGCCAGCAGTTACACGGGGCCGAGGGCTGGAAACACCATATATTTT.

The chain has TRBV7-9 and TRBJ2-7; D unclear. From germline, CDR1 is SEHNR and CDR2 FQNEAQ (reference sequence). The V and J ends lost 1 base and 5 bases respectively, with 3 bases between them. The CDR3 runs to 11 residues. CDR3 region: CASSLVHEQYF. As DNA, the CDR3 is TGTGCCAGCAGCTTAGTCCACGAGCAGTACTTC. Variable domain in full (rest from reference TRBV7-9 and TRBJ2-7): DTGVSQNPRHKITKRGQNVTFRCDPISEHNRLYWYRQTLGQGPEFLTYFQNEAQLEKSRLLSDRFSAERPKGSFSTLEIQRTEQGDSAMYLCASSLVHEQYFGPGTRLTVT.

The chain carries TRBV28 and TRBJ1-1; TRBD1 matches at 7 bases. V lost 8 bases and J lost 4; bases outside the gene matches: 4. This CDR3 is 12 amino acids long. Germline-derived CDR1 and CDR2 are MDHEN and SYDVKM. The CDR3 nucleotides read TGTGCCAGCCTACAGGGGCTCACTGAAGCTTTCTTT. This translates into CASLQGLTEAFF.

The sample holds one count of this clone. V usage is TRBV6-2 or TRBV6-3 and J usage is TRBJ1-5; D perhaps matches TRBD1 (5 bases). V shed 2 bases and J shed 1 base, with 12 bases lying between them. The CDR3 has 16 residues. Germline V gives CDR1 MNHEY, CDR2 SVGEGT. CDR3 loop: CASSYGRGSSNQPQHF. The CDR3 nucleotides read TGTGCCAGCAGTTACGGGAGGGGTTCGAGCAATCAGCCCCAGCATTTT.

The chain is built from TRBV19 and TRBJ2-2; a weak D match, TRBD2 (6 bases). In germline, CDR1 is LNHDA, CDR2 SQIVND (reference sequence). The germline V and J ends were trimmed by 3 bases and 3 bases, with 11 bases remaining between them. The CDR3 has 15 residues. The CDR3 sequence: CASSMSRRDTGELFF. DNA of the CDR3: TGTGCCAGTAGTATGAGCAGGAGGGACACCGGGGAGCTGTTTTTT.

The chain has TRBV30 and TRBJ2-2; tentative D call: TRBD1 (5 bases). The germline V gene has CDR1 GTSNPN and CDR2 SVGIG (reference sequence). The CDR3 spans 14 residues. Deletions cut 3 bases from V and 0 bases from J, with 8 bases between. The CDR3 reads CAWRGHANTGELFF. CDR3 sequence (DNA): TGTGCCTGGAGAGGACACGCGAACACCGGGGAGCTGTTTTTT. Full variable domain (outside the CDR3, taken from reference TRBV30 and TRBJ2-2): SQTIHQWPATLVQPVGSPLSLECTVEGTSNPNLYWYRQAAGRGLQLLFYSVGIGQISSEVPQNLSASRPQDRQFILSSKKLLLSDSGFYLCAWRGHANTGELFFGEGSRLTVL.

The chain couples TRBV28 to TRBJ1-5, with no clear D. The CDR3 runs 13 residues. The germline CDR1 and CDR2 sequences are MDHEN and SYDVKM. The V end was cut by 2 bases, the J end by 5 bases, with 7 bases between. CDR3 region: CASSLIRDQPQHF. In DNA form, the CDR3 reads TGTGCCAGCAGTTTAATTCGGGATCAGCCCCAGCATTTT.

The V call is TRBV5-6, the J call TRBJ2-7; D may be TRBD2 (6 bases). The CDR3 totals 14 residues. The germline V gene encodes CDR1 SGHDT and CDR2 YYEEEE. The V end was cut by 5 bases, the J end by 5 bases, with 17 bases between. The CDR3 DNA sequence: TGTGCCAGCAGGGCTAGTGGGGGGAACCACGAGCAGTACTTC. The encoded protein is CASRASGGNHEQYF.

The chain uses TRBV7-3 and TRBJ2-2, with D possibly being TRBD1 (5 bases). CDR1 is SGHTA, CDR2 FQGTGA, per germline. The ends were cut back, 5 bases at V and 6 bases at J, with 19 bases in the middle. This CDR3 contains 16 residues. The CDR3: CASSPRVASPPGELFF. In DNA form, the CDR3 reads TGTGCCAGCAGCCCCAGGGTAGCTTCACCGCCCGGGGAGCTGTTTTTT.

CDR3 in DNA: TGCGCCAGCAGCCAAGAGTGGGACTCAATCTACGAGCAGTACTTC. Its translation: CASSQEWDSIYEQYF. V is TRBV4-3 and J is TRBJ2-7; weak D call: TRBD2 (6 bases). V lost 0 bases, J lost 3 bases, and 12 bases lay in between. In germline, CDR1 is LGHNA, CDR2 YSLEER. This CDR3 comprises 15 residues.

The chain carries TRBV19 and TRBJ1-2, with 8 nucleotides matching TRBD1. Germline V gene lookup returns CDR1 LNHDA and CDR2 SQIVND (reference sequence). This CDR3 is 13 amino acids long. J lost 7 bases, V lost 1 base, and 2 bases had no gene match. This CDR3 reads CASSIGTGIGYTF. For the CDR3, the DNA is TGTGCCAGTAGTATAGGGACAGGGATTGGCTACACCTTC.

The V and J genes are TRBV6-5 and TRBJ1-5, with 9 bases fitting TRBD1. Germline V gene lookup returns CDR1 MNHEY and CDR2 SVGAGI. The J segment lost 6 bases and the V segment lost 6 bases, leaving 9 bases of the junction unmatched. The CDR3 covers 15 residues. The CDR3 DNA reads TGTGCCAGCAGAACCGGGACAGGGCGAAGTCAGCCCCAGCATTTT. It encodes CASRTGTGRSQPQHF.

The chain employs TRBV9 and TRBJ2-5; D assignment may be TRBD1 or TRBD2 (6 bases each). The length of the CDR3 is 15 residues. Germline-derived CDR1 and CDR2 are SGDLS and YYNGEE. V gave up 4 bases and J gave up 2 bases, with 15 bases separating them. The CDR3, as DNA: TGTGCCAGCAGCCGGTGGGGGGCGGAGCAAGAGACCCAGTACTTC. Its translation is CASSRWGAEQETQYF.

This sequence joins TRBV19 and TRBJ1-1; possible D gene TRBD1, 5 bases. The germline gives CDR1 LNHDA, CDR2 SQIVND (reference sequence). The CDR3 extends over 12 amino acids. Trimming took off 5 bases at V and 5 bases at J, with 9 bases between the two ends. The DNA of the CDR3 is TGTGCCAGTAGTGCCCGGGGGACTGAAGCTTTCTTT. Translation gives CASSARGTEAFF.

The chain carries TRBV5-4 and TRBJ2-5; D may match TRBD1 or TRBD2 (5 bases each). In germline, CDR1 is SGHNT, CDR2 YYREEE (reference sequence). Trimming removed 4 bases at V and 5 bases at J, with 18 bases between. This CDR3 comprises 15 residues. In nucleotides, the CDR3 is TGTGCCAGCAGCCAGGGACCTCCCCGCAGGGAGACCCAGTACTTC. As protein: CASSQGPPRRETQYF.

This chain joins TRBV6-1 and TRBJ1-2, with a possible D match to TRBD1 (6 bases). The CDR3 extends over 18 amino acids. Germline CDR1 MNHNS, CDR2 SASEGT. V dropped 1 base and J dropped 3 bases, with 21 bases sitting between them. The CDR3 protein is CASSEDMGWWTEDYGYTF. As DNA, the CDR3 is TGTGCCAGCAGTGAAGACATGGGCTGGTGGACAGAAGACTATGGCTACACCTTC.

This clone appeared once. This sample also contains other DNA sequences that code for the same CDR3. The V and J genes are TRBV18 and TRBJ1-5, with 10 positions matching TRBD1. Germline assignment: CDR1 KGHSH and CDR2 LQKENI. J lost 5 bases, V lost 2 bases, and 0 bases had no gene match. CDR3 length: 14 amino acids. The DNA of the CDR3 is TGTGCCAGCTCACCAGGGACAGGGGATCAGCCCCAGCATTTT. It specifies CASSPGTGDQPQHF.

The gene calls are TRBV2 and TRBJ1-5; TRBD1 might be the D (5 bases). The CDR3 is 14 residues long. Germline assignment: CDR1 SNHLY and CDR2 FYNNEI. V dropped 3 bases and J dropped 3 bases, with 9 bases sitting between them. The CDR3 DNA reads TGTGCCAGCAGTGACGGGGCCTTCAATCAGCCCCAGCATTTT. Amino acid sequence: CASSDGAFNQPQHF.

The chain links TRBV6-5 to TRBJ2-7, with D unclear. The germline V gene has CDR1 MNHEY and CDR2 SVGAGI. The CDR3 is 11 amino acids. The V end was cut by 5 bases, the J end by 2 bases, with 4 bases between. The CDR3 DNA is TGTGCCAGCAGTCGGACCTACGAGCAGTACTTC. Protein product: CASSRTYEQYF.